This section outlines one T cell receptor (beta chain) sequence together with its context. The specificity of this receptor is unknown. No much larger clone is present one base from it, and per-base qualities are unavailable. The cohort was made up of under 800 healthy bone marrow donors. At the time of sampling, all cohort members were nominally healthy, though unrecorded immune exposures were likely present. The donor tested CMV seronegative, placing the donor among the approximately 400 seronegative members of the cohort. Each donor provided a peripheral blood sample, and peripheral blood mononuclear cells were used for TCR beta sequencing. Genomic DNA extraction from the blood cell samples was performed with the Qiagen DNeasy Blood Extraction Kit. The data are from a study of cytomegalovirus exposure and HLA in healthy donors (dated by TCRdb to 2017 to 2019). For the wider study: An earlier analysis of approximately 600 of the donors reported 250 to 300 Gb of sequence data and about 100 million unique TCR beta sequences from about 200 million T cells. The study profiled the T cell repertoires of under 850 subjects by immunosequencing and related them to cytomegalovirus serostatus. The study aimed to test whether cataloging public T cell receptors could reveal signatures of past pathogen exposure. The genetic ancestry cluster associated with self-reported Caucasian donors included roughly 84% of the 398 genotyped donors. Among around 400 genotyped donors of the cohort, an average of around 250,000 unique TCR beta nucleotide sequences was sequenced per donor, of which about 19% were non-productive. In a later genetic analysis, genome-wide SNP genotypes for about 65% of the roughly 670 donors were used, and that subset was treated as a discovery cohort. The study combined high-throughput TCR immunosequencing, statistical association of individual TCRs with disease status, and machine learning to predict cytomegalovirus infection status. Several DR-DQ haplotypes were handled as single units for association and clustering because linkage in the cohort was strong. Both class I and class II loci were covered by HLA typing, at four-digit resolution. To decide whether each TCR beta V gene segment behaved as functional or pseudogenic, an earlier analysis of some 600 of the donors relied on high-throughput TCR beta sequencing. Besides the first cohort of roughly 660 subjects, a separate validation cohort made up of 90 to 150 different subjects was used. Donor age, sex, ethnicity and CMV serostatus were compiled alongside the repertoire data. An early release covering some 640 HLA-typed donors comprised approximately 290 gigabases of sequencing data and around 80 million unique TCR sequences. Rather than using new phenotypic data, the later analysis identified candidate immune exposures from TCR beta sequences and from how often those sequences occurred across donors. A later analysis re-analyzed previously published TCR beta repertoires from roughly 600 donors and added high-resolution HLA genotyping to study TCR occurrence patterns. The number of donors typed differed by locus, with about 629-640 for A, B, C, DRB1 and DQB1, more than 500 for DQA1, about 610 for DPA1, and over 400 for DPB1. Every repertoire in the discovery cohort had been generated on one and the same sequencing platform.

V loses 11 bases of germline sequence and J loses 0 bases, and the interval between the two ends is 14 bases. Reading from cysteine to phenylalanine, the CDR3 counts 14 amino acids. Here the CDR3 DNA is all that survives: 42 bases in frame from base 1. CDR1 and CDR2 were assigned from the germline V gene (reference sequence) as LNHDA and SQIVND. Study-wide findings and limitations: It was suggested by the authors that the approach could potentially be generalized to other disease states and immunological phenotypes. Cytomegalovirus status was reported to be diagnosed by the classifier with high specificity and sensitivity in both the original and validation cohorts. At a false discovery rate of 0.05, a later analysis linked 16,951 TCR beta sequences to specific HLA alleles. In an earlier analysis of several hundred of the donors, most TCR beta V segments were observed in productive rearrangements about 87% or about 30% of the time, broadly matching IMGT annotations. According to a later analysis, most CMV-associated TCR beta chains appeared to be HLA-restricted, and the HLA associations seemed to be driven largely by CMV exposure. Only TCR beta chains were sequenced in this cohort, and the absence of alpha or paired-chain data limited detectable features. Most TCR sequences were seen in very few donors, while some public TCRs were found in many individuals. A further reported finding was that TCR beta sequences accurately predicted the HLA-A and HLA-B alleles for most subjects in the first cohort. Linkage disequilibrium might explain the correlated functional status among segregating V segments, but an unknown experimental factor could not be excluded. Assigning TCR associations to individual alleles was difficult when HLA alleles, especially DR and DQ, strongly co-occurred. A later analysis found that TCR association rates varied across HLA loci, with DRB1 alleles showing the most associated TCRs and HLA-C alleles the fewest. For the cohort, immune exposure information was limited to CMV serostatus. In a later analysis, several top co-occurrence clusters were reported to appear linked to parvovirus B19, influenza, CMV and Epstein-Barr virus. A later genetic analysis associated a missense DCLRE1C variant with V-gene and J-gene trimming of TCR beta chains, and an independent cohort replicated the association. Because the 87-base-pair reads could not distinguish some IMGT-functional V segments, including TRBV6-2 and TRBV6-3, those segments were excluded. The earlier analysis of fewer than 750 of the donors excluded fewer than 20 rarely observed V segments, including chromosome 9 orphons, because counts were too low. A group of highly shared sequence variants was considered likely to be a technical artifact of the sequencing pipeline. Compared with equally common non-associated chains, HLA-associated TCR beta chains in a later analysis were more clonally expanded and had lower generation probabilities. Because some donors lacked HLA typing at each locus, the association tests relied only on the typed subset. A later genetic analysis reported fewer N-insertions in productive TCRs among donors in an Asian-associated ancestry cluster than the approximately 700-donor mean. In the study, around 160 TCR beta chains were listed as associated with cytomegalovirus. In vitro tests confirmed that a few of the cytomegalovirus-associated TCR beta chains recognize cytomegalovirus antigens. The presence/absence analyses assumed that sequencing depth was roughly uniform across donors, and that assumption may not be true.

Library prep was done by the immunoSEQ multiplex PCR assay. A mixture of 60 forward primers for TCR Vbeta segments and 13 reverse primers for TCR Jbeta segments was used in the multiplex PCR. A multiplex PCR assay on genomic DNA amplified the CDR3 region of rearranged TCR beta genes. On the Illumina HiSeq System, the amplified TCR beta libraries were sequenced as 87-base-pair reads. The authors' pipeline ran thus. In a later analysis, approximately 74 million unique TCR beta chains were counted across the roughly 670 repertoires, and roughly 10 million of these chains were shared by at least two donors. To remove PCR and sequencing errors, raw reads were error-corrected and collapsed into unique sequences using a nearest-neighbor algorithm that merged closely related sequences. CDR3 sequences were aligned to IMGT reference sequences to assign V, D and J gene segments. Each retained sequence needed at least a six-nucleotide match to both a V gene segment and a J gene segment. A rearrangement counted as productive if the CDR3 had no stop codons and remained in frame with V and J, and every other rearrangement counted as non-productive. CDR3 was defined according to IMGT convention as the region running from the second conserved V-encoded cysteine to the conserved J-encoded phenylalanine. Sequences without an unambiguous match to a single V gene segment were excluded from the earlier analysis of over 500 of the donors. In an earlier analysis of approximately 500 of the donors, a V segment was called functional when productive rearrangements were above 56.7%, and segregating when the standard deviation between donors exceeded 5%. A statistical classification framework was built to diagnose cytomegalovirus status from the catalog of TCR beta chain sequences. In a later analysis, TCR nucleotide sequences were compared against IMGT/GENE-DB human TR gene sequences so that V and J genes could be assigned. In a later analysis, CDR3 sequences and most-parsimonious VDJ recombination scenarios were assigned using the TCRdist pipeline. A later analysis defined each TCR beta chain by its CDR3 amino acid sequence plus V-gene family, and excluded reads lacking a unique V-gene family. As a way to deal with suspected cross-contamination and a sequencing artifact, a later analysis dropped 592 nucleotide sequences that were highly shared and had low generation probability. In a later analysis, a clonal expansion index was calculated for each public chain from normalized within-repertoire ranks of inferred template counts. In a later analysis, generation probabilities were computed using a VDJ recombination model fitted to out-of-frame rearrangements, and the results were checked against IGoR. Hypergeometric tests were used in a later analysis to score TCR-TCR, TCR-HLA and TCR-CMV co-occurrence, with a repertoire-size bias correction applied to the TCR pairs. False discovery rates were estimated in a later analysis by permuting HLA or CMV assignments 20 times. In a later analysis, co-occurring TCRs were grouped using DBSCAN, and TCRdist sequence similarity was added for clustering within HLA-allele-positive subsets. Repertoires with fewer than 30,000 or more than 120,000 public chains were left out of co-occurrence clustering, as were five repertoires with anomalous nucleotide sharing. Entries here come from immuneACCESS through TCRdb and include only in-frame sequences with V and J called. Some clones fail to appear in such tables; in the studies checked, an unresolved V gene covers under half of the shortfall, and the cause of the remainder is unknown. For V, J and clone size, that table is used; D and trimming come from the DNA. This sample is represented by tens of thousands of clones; roughly 79% of them were singletons. The ten largest make up over 0.5% of the sample.

This sequence originates from a man aged 30-40 years in good health and CMV-seronegative. The rearranged chain carries TRBV19 and TRBJ2-1; no D gene can be assigned with confidence. The sequenced sample consisted of PBMCs. The DNA sequence is given as TGTGCCTCCCGGAGATTGAGCTCCTACAATGAGCAGTTCTTC. This is translated as CASRRLSSYNEQFF.